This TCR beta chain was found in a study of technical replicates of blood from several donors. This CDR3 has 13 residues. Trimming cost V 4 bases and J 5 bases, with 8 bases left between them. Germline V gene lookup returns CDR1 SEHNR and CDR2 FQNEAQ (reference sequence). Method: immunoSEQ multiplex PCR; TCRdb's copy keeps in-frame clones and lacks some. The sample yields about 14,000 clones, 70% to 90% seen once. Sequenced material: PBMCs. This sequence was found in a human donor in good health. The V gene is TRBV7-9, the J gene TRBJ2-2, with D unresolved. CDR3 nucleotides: TGTGCCAGCAGCTCCGCAGGAACCGGGGAGCTGTTTTTT. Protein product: CASSSAGTGELFF.